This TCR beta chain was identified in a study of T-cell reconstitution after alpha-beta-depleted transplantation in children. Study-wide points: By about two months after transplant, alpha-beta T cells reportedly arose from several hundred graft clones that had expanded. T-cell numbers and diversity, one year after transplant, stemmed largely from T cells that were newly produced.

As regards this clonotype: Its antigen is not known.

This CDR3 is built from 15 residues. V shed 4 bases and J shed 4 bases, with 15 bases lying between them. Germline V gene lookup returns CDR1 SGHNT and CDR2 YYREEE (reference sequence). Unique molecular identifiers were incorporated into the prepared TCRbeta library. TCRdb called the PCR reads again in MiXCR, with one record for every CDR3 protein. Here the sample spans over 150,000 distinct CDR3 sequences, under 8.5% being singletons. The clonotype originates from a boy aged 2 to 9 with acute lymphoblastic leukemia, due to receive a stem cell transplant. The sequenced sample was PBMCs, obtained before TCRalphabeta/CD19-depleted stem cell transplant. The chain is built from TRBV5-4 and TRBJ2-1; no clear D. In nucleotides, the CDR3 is TGTGCCAGCAGCAGTCCAGTCCGCGATTACAATGAGCAGTTCTTC. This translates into CASSSPVRDYNEQFF.